This entry describes one T cell receptor (beta chain). Antigen: not known. J gave up 8 bases and V 0 bases, and 8 bases lay outside the gene matches. CDR3 length: 16 amino acids. Germline CDR1 reads SGHNT; CDR2 reads YYREEE (reference sequence). This sample is part of a study of shared clonotypes between healthy human individuals. Study overall: CD4 naive and memory got three plates each, CD8 naive two, CD8 memory one.

The authors split each subset's genomic DNA evenly across several immunoSEQ plates. The data were produced by immunoSEQ multiplex PCR, yet TCRdb's version contains in-frame clones alone and is incomplete. The sample holds approximately 2,000,000 clones; about 94% are singletons and the top ten take around 1.7%. The study, taken as a whole, reports: Large sequencing depth failed to make sorted-subset sequencing complete, rarefaction showed.

CD8 cells classed as naive were CD45RO-negative and positively selected for CCR7, excluding terminally differentiated effector memory CD45RA+ cells. All the donors were Caucasian adults who lived in Nashville, Tennessee. The sample was naive CD8+ T cells from PBMCs. V usage is TRBV5-4 and J usage is TRBJ2-2, with 9 bases matching TRBD1. The clonotype was recovered from a man in his late teens or twenties in good health. Some clones in this sample may be carry-over from other donors' samples. The CDR3 DNA is TGTGCCAGCAGCTTGGGGGGACAGGGAAATAGAGGGGAGCTGTTTTTT. The encoded protein is CASSLGGQGNRGELFF.